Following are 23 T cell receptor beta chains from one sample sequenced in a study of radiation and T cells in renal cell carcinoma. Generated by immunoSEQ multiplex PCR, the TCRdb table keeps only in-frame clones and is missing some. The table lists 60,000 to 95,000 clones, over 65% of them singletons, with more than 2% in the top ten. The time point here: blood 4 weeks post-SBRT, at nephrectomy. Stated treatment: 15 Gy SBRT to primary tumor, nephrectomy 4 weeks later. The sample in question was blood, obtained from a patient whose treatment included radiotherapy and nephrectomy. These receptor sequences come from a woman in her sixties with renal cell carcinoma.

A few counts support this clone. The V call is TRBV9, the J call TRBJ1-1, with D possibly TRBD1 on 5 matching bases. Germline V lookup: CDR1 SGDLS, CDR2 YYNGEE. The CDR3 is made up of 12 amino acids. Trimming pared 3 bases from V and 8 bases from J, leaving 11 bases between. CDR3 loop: CASSALRGEAFF. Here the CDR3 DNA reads TGTGCCAGCAGCGCTCTTCGGGGGGAAGCTTTCTTT.

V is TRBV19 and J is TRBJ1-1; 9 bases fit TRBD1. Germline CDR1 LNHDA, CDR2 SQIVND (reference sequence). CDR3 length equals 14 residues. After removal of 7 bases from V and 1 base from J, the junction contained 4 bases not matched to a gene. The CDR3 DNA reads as TGTGCCAGTACCGCGGGACAGGGGAACACTGAAGCTTTCTTT. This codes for CASTAGQGNTEAFF.

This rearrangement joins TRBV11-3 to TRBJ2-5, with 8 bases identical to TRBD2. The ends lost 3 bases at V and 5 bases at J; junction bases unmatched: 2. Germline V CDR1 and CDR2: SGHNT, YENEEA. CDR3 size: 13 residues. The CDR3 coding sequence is TGTGCCAGCAGCTTCCCGGGAGGGGAGACCCAGTACTTC. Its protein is CASSFPGGETQYF.

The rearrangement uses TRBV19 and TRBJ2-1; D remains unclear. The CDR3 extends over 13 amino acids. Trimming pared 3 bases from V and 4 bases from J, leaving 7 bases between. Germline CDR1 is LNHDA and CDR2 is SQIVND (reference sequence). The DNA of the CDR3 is TGTGCCAGTAGTATGGGCGGTTACAATGAGCAGTTCTTC. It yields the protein CASSMGGYNEQFF.

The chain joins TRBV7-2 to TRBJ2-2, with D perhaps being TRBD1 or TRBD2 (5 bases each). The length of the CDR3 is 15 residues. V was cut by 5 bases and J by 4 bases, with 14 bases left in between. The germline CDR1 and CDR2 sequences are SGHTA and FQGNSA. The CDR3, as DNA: TGTGCCAGCAGCCCCGCCGGGACCCTCACCGGGGAGCTGTTTTTT. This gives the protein CASSPAGTLTGELFF.

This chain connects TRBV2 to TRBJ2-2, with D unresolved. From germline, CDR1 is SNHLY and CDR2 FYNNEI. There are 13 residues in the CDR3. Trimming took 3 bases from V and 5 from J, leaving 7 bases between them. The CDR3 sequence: CASSDRFTGELFF. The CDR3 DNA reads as TGTGCCAGCAGTGACCGTTTTACCGGGGAGCTGTTTTTT.

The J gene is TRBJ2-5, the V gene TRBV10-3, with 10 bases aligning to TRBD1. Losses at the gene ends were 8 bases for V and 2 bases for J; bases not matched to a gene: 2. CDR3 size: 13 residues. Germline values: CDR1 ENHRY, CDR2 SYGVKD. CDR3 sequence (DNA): TGTGCCATCGGGGGACAGGGGCAAGAGACCCAGTACTTC. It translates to CAIGGQGQETQYF.

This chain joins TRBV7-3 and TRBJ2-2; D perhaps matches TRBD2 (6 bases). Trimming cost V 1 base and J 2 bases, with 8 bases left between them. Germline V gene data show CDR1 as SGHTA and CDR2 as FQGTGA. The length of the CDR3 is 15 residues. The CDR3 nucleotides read TGTGCCAGCAGCTTAAAAGGGACTAACACCGGGGAGCTGTTTTTT. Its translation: CASSLKGTNTGELFF.

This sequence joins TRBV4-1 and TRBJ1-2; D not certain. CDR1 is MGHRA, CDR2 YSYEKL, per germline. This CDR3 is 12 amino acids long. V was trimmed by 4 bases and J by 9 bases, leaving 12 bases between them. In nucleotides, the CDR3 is TGCGCCAGCAGCCCGGATACCCGTAGCTACACCTTC. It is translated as CASSPDTRSYTF.

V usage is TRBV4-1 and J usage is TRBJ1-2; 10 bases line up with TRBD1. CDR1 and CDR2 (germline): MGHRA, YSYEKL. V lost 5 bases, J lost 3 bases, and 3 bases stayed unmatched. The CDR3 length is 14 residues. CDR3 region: CASSAGTGDYGYTF. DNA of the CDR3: TGCGCCAGCAGCGCCGGGACAGGGGACTATGGCTACACCTTC.

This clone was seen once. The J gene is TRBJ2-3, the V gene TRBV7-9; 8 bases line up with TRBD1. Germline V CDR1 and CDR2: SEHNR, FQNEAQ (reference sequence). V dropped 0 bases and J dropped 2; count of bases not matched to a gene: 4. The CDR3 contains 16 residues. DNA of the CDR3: TGTGCCAGCAGCTTAGCCGCGACAGGGGTCACAGATACGCAGTATTTT. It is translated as CASSLAATGVTDTQYF. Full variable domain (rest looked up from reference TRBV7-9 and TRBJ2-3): DTGVSQNPRHKITKRGQNVTFRCDPISEHNRLYWYRQTLGQGPEFLTYFQNEAQLEKSRLLSDRFSAERPKGSFSTLEIQRTEQGDSAMYLCASSLAATGVTDTQYFGPGTRLTVL.

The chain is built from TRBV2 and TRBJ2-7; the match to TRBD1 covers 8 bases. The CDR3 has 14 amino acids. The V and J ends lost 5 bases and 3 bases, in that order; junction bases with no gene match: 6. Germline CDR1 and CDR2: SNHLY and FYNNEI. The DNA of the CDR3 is TGTGCCAGCAGTCGTGACAGGGGCCACTACGAGCAGTACTTC. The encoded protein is CASSRDRGHYEQYF.

In nucleotides, the CDR3 is TGTGCCAGCAGCTTGTCCGGAGTCAGCACAGATACGCAGTATTTT. Amino acids: CASSLSGVSTDTQYF. The chain has TRBV7-2 and TRBJ2-3; no reliable D call. Deletions cut 3 bases from V and 0 bases from J, with 10 bases between. This CDR3 spans 15 amino acids. Germline-derived CDR1 and CDR2 are SGHTA and FQGNSA.

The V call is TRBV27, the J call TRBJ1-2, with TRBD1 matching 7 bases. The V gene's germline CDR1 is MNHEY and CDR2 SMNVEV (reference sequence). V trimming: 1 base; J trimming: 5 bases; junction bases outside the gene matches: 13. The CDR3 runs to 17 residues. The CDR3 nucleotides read TGTGCCAGCAGTTTATATCCAGACAGGGTGGGGTTGTATGGCTACACCTTC. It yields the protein CASSLYPDRVGLYGYTF.

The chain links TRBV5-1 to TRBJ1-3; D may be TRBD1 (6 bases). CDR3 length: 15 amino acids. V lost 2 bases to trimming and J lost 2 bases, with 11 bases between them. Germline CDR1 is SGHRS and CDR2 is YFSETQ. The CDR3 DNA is TGCGCCAGCAGCTTAACAGGGTCCACTGGAAACACCATATATTTT. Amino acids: CASSLTGSTGNTIYF.

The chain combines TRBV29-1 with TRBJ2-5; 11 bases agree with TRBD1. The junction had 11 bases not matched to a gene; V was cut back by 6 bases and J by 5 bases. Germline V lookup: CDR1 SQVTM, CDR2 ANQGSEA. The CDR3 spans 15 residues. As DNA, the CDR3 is TGCAGCGTACAGAATGGACAGGGGGCACGGGAGACCCAGTACTTC. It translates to CSVQNGQGARETQYF.

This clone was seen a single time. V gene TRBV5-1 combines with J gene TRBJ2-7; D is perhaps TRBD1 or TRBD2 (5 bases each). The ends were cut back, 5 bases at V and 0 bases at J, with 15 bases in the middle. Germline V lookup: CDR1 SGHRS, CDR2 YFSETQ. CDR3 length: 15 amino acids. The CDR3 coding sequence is TGCGCCAGCAGTATTCTTCCAGGGAGCTCCTACGAGCAGTACTTC. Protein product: CASSILPGSSYEQYF.

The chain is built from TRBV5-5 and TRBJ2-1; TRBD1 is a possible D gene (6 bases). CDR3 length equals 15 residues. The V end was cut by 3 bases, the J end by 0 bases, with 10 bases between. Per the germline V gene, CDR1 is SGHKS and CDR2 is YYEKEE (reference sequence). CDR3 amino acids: CASSSDSHSYNEQFF. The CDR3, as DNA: TGTGCCAGCAGCTCGGACAGTCACTCCTACAATGAGCAGTTCTTC.

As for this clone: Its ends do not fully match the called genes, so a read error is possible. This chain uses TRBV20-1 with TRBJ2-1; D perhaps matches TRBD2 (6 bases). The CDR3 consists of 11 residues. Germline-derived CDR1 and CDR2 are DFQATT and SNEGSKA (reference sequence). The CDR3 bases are TGCAGTGCTAGGGTACTAAGCGGGTCGCTCTTC. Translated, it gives CSARVLSGSLF.

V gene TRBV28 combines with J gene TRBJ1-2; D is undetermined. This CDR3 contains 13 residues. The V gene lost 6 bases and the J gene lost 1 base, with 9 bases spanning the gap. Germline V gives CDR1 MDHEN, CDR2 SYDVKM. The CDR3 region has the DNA TGTGCCAGCAGACGGACGAGTAACTATGGCTACACCTTC. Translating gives CASRRTSNYGYTF.

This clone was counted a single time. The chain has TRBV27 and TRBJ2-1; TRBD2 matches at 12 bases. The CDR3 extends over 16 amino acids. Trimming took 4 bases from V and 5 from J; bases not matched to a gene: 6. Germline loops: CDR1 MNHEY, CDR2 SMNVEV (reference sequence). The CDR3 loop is CASSSSGGAVDNEQFF. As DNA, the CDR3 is TGTGCCAGCAGTTCTAGCGGGGGGGCAGTCGACAATGAGCAGTTCTTC.

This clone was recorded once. The CDR3 spells CASSLGSFSNYGYTF. CDR3 DNA sequence: TGCGCCAGCAGCTTGGGCAGCTTCTCTAACTATGGCTACACCTTC. The rearrangement links TRBV5-1 to TRBJ1-2; no clear D. Trimming pared 0 bases from V and 0 bases from J, leaving 9 bases between. The CDR3 totals 15 residues. CDR1 and CDR2 (germline): SGHRS, YFSETQ.

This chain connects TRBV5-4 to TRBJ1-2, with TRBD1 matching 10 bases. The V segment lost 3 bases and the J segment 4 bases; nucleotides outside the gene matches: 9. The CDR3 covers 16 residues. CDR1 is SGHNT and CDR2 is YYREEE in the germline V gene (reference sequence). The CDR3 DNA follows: TGTGCCAGCAGCTCCCTCGGGGGACAGGGGAGCTATGGCTACACCTTC. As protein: CASSSLGGQGSYGYTF.